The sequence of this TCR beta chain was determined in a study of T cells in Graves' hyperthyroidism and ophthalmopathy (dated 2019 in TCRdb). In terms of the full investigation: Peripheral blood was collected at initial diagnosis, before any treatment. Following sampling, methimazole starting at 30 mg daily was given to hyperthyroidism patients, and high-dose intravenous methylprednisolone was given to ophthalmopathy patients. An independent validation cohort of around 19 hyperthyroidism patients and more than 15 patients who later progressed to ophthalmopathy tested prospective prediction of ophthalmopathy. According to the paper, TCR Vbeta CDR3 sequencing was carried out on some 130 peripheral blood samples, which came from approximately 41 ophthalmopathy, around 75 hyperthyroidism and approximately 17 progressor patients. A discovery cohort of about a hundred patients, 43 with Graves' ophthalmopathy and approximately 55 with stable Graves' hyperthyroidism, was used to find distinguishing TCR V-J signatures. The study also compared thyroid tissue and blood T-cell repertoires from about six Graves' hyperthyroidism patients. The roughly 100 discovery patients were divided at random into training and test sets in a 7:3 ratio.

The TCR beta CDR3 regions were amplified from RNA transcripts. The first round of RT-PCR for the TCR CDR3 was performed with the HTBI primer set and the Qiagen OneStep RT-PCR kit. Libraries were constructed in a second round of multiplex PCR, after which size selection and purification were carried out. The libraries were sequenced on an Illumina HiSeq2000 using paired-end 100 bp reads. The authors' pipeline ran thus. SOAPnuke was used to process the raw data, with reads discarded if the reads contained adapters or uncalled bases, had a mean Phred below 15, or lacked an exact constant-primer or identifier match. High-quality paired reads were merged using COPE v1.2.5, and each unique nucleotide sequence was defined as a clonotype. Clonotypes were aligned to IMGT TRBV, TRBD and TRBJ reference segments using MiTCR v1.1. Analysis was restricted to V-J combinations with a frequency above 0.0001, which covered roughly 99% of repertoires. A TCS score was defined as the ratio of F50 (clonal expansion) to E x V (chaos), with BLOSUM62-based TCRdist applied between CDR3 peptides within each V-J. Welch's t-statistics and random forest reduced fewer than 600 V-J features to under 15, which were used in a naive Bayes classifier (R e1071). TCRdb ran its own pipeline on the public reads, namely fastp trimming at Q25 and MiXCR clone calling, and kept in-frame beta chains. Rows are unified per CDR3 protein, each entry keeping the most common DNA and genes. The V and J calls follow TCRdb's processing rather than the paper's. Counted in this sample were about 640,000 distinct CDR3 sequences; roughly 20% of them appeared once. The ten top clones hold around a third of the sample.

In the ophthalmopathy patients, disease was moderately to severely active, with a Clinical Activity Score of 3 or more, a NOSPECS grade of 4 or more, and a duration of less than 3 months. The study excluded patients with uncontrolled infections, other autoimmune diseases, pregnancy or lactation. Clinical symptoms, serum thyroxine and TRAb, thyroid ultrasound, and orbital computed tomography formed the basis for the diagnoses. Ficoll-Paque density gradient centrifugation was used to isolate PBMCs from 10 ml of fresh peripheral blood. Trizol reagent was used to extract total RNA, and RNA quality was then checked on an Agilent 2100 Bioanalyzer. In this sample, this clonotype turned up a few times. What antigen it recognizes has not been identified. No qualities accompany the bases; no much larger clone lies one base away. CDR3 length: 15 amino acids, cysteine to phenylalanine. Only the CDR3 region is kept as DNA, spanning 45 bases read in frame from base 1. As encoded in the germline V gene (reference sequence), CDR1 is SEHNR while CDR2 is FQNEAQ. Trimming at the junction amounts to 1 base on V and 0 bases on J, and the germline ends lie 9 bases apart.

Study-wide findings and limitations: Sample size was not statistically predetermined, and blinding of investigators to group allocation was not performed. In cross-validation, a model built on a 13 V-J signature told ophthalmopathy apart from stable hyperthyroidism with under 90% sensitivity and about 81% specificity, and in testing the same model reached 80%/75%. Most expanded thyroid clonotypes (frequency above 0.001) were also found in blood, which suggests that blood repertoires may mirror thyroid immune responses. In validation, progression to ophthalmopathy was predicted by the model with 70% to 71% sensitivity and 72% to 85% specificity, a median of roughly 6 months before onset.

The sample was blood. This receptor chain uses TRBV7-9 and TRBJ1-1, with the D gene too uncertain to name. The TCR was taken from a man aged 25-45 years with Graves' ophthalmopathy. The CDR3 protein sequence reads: CASSLVVQVNTEAFF. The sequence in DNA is TGTGCCAGCAGCTTAGTAGTCCAGGTGAACACTGAAGCTTTCTTT.